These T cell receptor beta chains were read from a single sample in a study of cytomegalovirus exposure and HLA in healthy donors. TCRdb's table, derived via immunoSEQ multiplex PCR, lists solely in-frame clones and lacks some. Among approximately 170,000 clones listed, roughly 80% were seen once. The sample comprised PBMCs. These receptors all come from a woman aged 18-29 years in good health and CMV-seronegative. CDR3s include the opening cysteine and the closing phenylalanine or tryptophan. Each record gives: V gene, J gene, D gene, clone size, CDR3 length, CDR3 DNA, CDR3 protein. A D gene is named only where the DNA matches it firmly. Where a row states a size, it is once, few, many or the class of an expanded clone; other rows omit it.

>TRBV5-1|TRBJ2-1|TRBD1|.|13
TGCGCCAGCAGCTTACTGACAGGGAATGAGCAGTTCTTC
CASSLLTGNEQFF
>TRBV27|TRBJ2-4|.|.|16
TGTGCCAGCAGCACAGGGACCCCGGGGGCCAAAAACATTCAGTACTTC
CASSTGTPGAKNIQYF
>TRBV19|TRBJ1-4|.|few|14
TGTGCCAGCCTCAACGCGGGTCGGGATGAAAAACTGTTTTTT
CASLNAGRDEKLFF
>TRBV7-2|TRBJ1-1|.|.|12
TGTGCCAGCAGCTTACGGACACGTGAAGCTTTCTTT
CASSLRTREAFF
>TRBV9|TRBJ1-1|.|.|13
TGTGCCAGCAGCGCAGGGGCGGGCACTGAAGCTTTCTTT
CASSAGAGTEAFF
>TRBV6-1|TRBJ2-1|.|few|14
TGTGCCAGCAGTGACAGGGGTTGGGGCAATGAGCAGTTCTTC
CASSDRGWGNEQFF
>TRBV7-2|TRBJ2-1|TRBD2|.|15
TGTGCCAGCAGCCACACTAGCGGGAGGATCAATGAGCAGTTCTTC
CASSHTSGRINEQFF
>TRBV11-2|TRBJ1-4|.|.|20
TGTGCCAGCAGCTTAGACCGGGGGGCGTCTTTCGGTAGAGGAAATGAAAAACTGTTTTTT
CASSLDRGASFGRGNEKLFF
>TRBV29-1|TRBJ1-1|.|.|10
TGCAGCGCCCTCAACAGGGTCGCTTTCTTT
CSALNRVAFF
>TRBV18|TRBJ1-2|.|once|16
TGTGCCAGCTCACCCTCTTCGGGATTGACTAACTATGGCTACACCTTC
CASSPSSGLTNYGYTF
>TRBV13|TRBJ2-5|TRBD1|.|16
TGTGCCAGCAGCTGGGGACAGGGGGCTTTCCAAGAGACCCAGTACTTC
CASSWGQGAFQETQYF
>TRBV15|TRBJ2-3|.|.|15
TGTGCCACCAGCAGGAGGCTAGCTAGCACAGATACGCAGTATTTT
CATSRRLASTDTQYF
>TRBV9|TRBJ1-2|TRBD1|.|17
TGTGCCAGCAGCGTAGATCCCAGGACAGGGGATAACTATGGCTACACCTTC
CASSVDPRTGDNYGYTF
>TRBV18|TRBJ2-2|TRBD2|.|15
TGTGCCAGCTCACCAGTTAGCGGGGACACCGGGGAGCTGTTTTTT
CASSPVSGDTGELFF
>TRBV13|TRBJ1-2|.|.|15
TGTGCCAGCAGCTTAGGTGGGGCTAAAGACTATGGCTACACCTTC
CASSLGGAKDYGYTF
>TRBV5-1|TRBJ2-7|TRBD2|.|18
TGCGCCAGCAGATATACACCGGGACTAGCGGGAGTATTCTACGAGCAGTACTTC
CASRYTPGLAGVFYEQYF
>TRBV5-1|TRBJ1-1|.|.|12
TGCGCCAGCAGCTTCACAGGAACTGAAGCTTTCTTT
CASSFTGTEAFF
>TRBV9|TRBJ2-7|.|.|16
TGTGCCAGCAGCGTAGCTGGGGGCTACAGCTCCTACGAGCAGTACTTC
CASSVAGGYSSYEQYF
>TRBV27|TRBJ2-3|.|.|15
TGTGCCAGCAGTTTAGGGACAACTAGCACAGATACGCAGTATTTT
CASSLGTTSTDTQYF
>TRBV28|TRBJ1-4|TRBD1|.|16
TGTGCCAGCAGTCCTAGGGGGACAGCAGATAATGAAAAACTGTTTTTT
CASSPRGTADNEKLFF
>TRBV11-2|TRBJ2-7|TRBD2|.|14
TGTGCCAGCAGCCCCCGAATAGCGGGAGCCGAGCAGTACTTC
CASSPRIAGAEQYF
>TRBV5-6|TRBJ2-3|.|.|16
TGTGCCAGCAGCTTGGCAGTGCTTTCTAGCACAGATACGCAGTATTTT
CASSLAVLSSTDTQYF
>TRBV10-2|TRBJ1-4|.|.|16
TGCGCCAGCAGTGAGACAGAAAGTGCAACTAATGAAAAACTGTTTTTT
CASSETESATNEKLFF
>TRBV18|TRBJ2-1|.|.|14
TGTGCCAGCTCACCCTCGGCAGGGAGGCATGAGCAGTTCTTC
CASSPSAGRHEQFF
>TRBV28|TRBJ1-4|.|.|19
TGTGCCAGCAGTTTCTCGGGGAGAGATTCCTTTGCAACTAATGAAAAACTGTTTTTT
CASSFSGRDSFATNEKLFF
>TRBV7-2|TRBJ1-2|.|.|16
TGTGCCAGCAGCTTTATGAGTCTTCCCGGGGAGAGGGGCTACACCTTC
CASSFMSLPGERGYTF
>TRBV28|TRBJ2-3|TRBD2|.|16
TGTGCCAGCACACTCAGGGATGGGAGGGGTACAGATACGCAGTATTTT
CASTLRDGRGTDTQYF
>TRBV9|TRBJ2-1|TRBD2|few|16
TGTGCCAGCAGCGTAGACCCGGGAGGAAACTACAATGAGCAGTTCTTC
CASSVDPGGNYNEQFF
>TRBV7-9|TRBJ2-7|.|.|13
TGTGCCAGCAGCTCAGGACACTCCTACGAGCAGTACTTC
CASSSGHSYEQYF
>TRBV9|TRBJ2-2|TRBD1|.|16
TGTGCCAGCAGCGTTGGGCAGGGGGTAGGAACCGGGGAGCTGTTTTTT
CASSVGQGVGTGELFF
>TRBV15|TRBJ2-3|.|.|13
TGTGCCACCAGCAGCGGGTACACAGATACGCAGTATTTT
CATSSGYTDTQYF
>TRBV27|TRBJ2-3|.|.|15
TGTGCCAGCAGGGGGAGGCCTCAGGGTTCAGATACGCAGTATTTT
CASRGRPQGSDTQYF
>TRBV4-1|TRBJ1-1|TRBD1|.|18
TGCGCCAGCAGCCAAGATAGGGAGACAGGGGGGGGAGGCACTGAAGCTTTCTTT
CASSQDRETGGGGTEAFF
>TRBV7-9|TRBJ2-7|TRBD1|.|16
TGTGCCAGCAGCTTAGAGTCCATCAGGGGGCTTGGCGAGCAGTACTTC
CASSLESIRGLGEQYF
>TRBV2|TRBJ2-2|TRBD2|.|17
TGTGCCAGCAGAAAACCCAAGCGGGAGGGCCCAATCGGGGAGCTGTTTTTT
CASRKPKREGPIGELFF
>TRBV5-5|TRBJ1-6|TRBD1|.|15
TGTGCCAGCAGCGGAATCACAGGGGGCAATTCACCCCTCCACTTT
CASSGITGGNSPLHF
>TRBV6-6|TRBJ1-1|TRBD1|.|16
TGTGCCAGCAGTCTGGGGCAGGGGGCATTTGTCACTGAAGCTTTCTTT
CASSLGQGAFVTEAFF
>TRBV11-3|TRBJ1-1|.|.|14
TGTGCCAGCAGCTTAGGGCGGGGGAACACTGAAGCTTTCTTT
CASSLGRGNTEAFF
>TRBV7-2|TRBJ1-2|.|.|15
TGTGCCAGCAGCTTAGAGCAGGGGAGTCGCTATGGCTACACCTTC
CASSLEQGSRYGYTF
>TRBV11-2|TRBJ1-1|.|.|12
TGTGCCAGCACCCCAGGATGGGAGAAAGCTTTCTTT
CASTPGWEKAFF
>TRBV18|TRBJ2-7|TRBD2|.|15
TGTGCCAGCTCAACGACTAGCGGGGGGGGGTACGAGCAGTACTTC
CASSTTSGGGYEQYF
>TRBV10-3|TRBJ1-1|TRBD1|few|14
TGTGCCATCAGGGGACAGGGAACGAACACTGAAGCTTTCTTT
CAIRGQGTNTEAFF
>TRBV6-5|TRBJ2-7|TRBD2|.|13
TGTGCCAGCAGTCGAGTAGCGGGGGCCGCCTCGTACTTC
CASSRVAGAASYF
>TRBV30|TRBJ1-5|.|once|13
TGTGCCTGGAGTGTTAGCATCAATCAGCCCCAGCATTTT
CAWSVSINQPQHF
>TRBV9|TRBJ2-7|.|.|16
TGTGCCAGCAGCCTCAACAGGGTTGCAAGTTCCTACGAGCAGTACTTC
CASSLNRVASSYEQYF
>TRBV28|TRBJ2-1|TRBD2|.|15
TGTGCCAGCAGTTTAGCCGGACTAGCGGGAAATGAGCAGTTCTTC
CASSLAGLAGNEQFF
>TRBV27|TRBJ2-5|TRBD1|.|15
TGTGCCAGCAGGGAGTACCGGGACAGCCAAGAGACCCAGTACTTC
CASREYRDSQETQYF
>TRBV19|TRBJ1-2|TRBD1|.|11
TGTGCCAGTAGTACCTCGGGACAGACCACCTTC
CASSTSGQTTF
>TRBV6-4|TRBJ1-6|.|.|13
TGTGCCAGCAGTACGTCTACAGGTTCACCCCTCCACTTT
CASSTSTGSPLHF
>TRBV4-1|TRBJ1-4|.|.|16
TGCGCCAGCAGCCAAAACCCTAGGAGTGCTAATGAAAAACTGTTTTTT
CASSQNPRSANEKLFF
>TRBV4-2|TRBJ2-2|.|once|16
TGTGCCAGCAGCCAAGAGGGGGGATCGTTTGGTGGGGAGCTGTTTTTT
CASSQEGGSFGGELFF